The present entry profiles one T cell receptor (beta chain) with its context. This sample stems from a study of blood T cell repertoires in COVID-19. Study-level information: Acute and convalescent COVID-19 specimens originated in the United States, Italy and Spain.

Method: immunoSEQ multiplex PCR; TCRdb's copy keeps in-frame clones and lacks some. The top ten clones hold approximately 1.8% of a sample with more than 300,000 clones, approximately 89% of them seen once. The V end was cut by 5 bases, the J end by 5 bases, with 10 bases between. The length of the CDR3 is 12 residues. Germline values: CDR1 LNHDA, CDR2 SQIVND (reference sequence). Sequencing was done on a sample of PBMCs or T cells enriched from blood (not recorded which). The V and J genes are TRBV19 and TRBJ2-7; tentatively, D is TRBD2 (5 bases). The TCR sequence derives from a middle-aged man in a cohort exposed to, infected with or recovered from COVID-19 (not recorded which). The CDR3 DNA reads TGTGCCAGTAGTGAGGAGAGGGACGAGCAGTACTTC. It encodes CASSEERDEQYF.